A single sample is the source of the 8 T cell receptor beta chains below, sequenced in a study of metastatic and nonmetastatic thyroid tumors (dated by TCRdb to the early 2020s). Libraries were built with PCR. Sequencing was carried out with an Illumina HiSeq 4000. The public reads were reprocessed in TCRdb via fastp at Q25 and MiXCR, keeping in-frame beta chains. This sample comprises some 17,000 clones, about 30% of them detected only once. The ten biggest clones cover roughly 13% of the sample. Before undergoing thyroid surgery, none of the patients had been given any kind of treatment. The sequencing sample was made of adjacent normal tissue. The receptors were sampled from a female donor with papillary thyroid cancer or a benign thyroid nodule (not recorded which). Some clones in this sample may be carry-over from other donors' samples.

This clone showed up just a few times. A much larger clonotype is one base distant, so this may be a read error. This chain connects TRBV6-1 to TRBJ1-1; no definite D call. Trimming left V 3 bases short and J 12 bases short, with 8 bases between. Germline V gene sequence: CDR1 MNHNS, CDR2 SASEGT. The length of the CDR3 is 10 residues. DNA for the CDR3: TGTGCCAGCAGTGACGAAGGAACTTTCTTT. This codes for CASSDEGTFF.

The chain combines TRBV28 with TRBJ2-1; D is tentatively TRBD1 or TRBD2 (5 bases each). Trimming took off 5 bases at V and 10 bases at J, with 18 bases between the two ends. The CDR3 covers 14 residues. The germline V gene has CDR1 MDHEN and CDR2 SYDVKM. CDR3 residues: CASSVGLRDGEQFF. The CDR3 DNA follows: TGTGCCAGCAGTGTAGGGCTGAGGGACGGCGAGCAGTTCTTC.

The rearrangement joins TRBV28 to TRBJ2-3, with 13 nucleotides matching TRBD2. Germline V gene data show CDR1 as MDHEN and CDR2 as SYDVKM. V lost 6 bases, J lost 6 bases, and 6 bases stayed unmatched. The length of the CDR3 is 15 residues. The CDR3 nucleotides read TGTGCCAGCAGCCCGACTAGCGGGAGGACCGATACGCAGTATTTT. Protein sequence: CASSPTSGRTDTQYF.

By share, this clone ranks as medium-sized (0.01 to 0.1%). The chain carries TRBV15 and TRBJ2-3; D could derive from TRBD1 or TRBD2 (5 bases each). The V gene lost 1 base and the J gene lost 6 bases, with 11 bases spanning the gap. The germline CDR1 and CDR2 sequences are LNHNV and YYDKDF (reference sequence). The CDR3 has 14 residues. CDR3 amino acids: CATSRARWGDTQYF. DNA for the CDR3: TGTGCCACCAGCAGAGCGAGGTGGGGGGATACGCAGTATTTT.

The J gene is TRBJ1-5, the V gene TRBV10-3, with D uncertain. V was trimmed by 3 bases and J by 7 bases, leaving 7 bases between them. The CDR3 sequence is 12 residues long. Germline lookup yields CDR1 ENHRY and CDR2 SYGVKD. The CDR3 DNA sequence: TGTGCCATCAGTGATGGGGAACAGCCCCAGCATTTT. Residues: CAISDGEQPQHF.

The rearrangement uses TRBV9 and TRBJ2-3; 12 nucleotides line up with TRBD2. J gave up 5 bases and V 4 bases, and 8 bases lay outside the gene matches. CDR1 and CDR2 from the germline V gene are SGDLS and YYNGEE. This CDR3 region has 16 residues. The CDR3 DNA is TGTGCCAGCAGCTCTAGACTAGCGGGAGTACGAGATACGCAGTATTTT. Protein product: CASSSRLAGVRDTQYF.

This clone was observed a handful of times. The gene calls are TRBV6-1 and TRBJ1-1; D is undetermined. V was cut by 4 bases and J by 4 bases, with 10 bases left in between. The CDR3 runs to 13 residues. The germline V gene has CDR1 MNHNS and CDR2 SASEGT. CDR3 sequence reads: CASSAQVSTEAFF. The CDR3 nucleotides read TGTGCCAGCAGTGCCCAGGTTAGCACTGAAGCTTTCTTT.

The V gene is TRBV20-1, the J gene TRBJ2-1; 10 bases fit TRBD2. V dropped 4 bases and J dropped 15; count of bases not matched to a gene: 15. This CDR3 is 14 amino acids long. Germline V gives CDR1 DFQATT, CDR2 SNEGSKA (reference sequence). CDR3 sequence (DNA): TGCAGTGCTATAAGCGGGAGGGCCCTCGGGAGGCTGTTCTTC. It yields the protein CSAISGRALGRLFF.